The rows below give T cell receptor beta chains drawn from one sample of a study of control samples from healthy donors and cancer patients. The assay was immunoSEQ multiplex PCR, and TCRdb's table has in-frame clones only and misses some. The table lists more than 75,000 clones, 70% to 90% of them singletons. Sequencing input: PBMCs. The receptors here all came from a woman aged 55-69 years with head and neck cancer. CDR3s include the opening cysteine and the closing phenylalanine or tryptophan. A D gene is named only where the DNA matches it firmly. Size is stated for part of the rows, as once, few or many counts, or as a class when the clone is expanded.

abundance	v_gene	j_gene	d_gene	CDR3nt	CDR3aa
-	TRBV4-1	TRBJ2-1	TRBD2	TGCGCCAGCTCCGGGACTAGCGGGAGGACCTACAATGAGCAGTTCTTC	CASSGTSGRTYNEQFF
-	TRBV24-1	TRBJ2-1	-	TGTGCCACCAGTGATTTTAGCGGAACCGGTATCAATGAGCAGTTCTTC	CATSDFSGTGINEQFF
-	TRBV7-2	TRBJ1-1	TRBD1	TGTGCCAGCAGCCAAGACAGGGGCACTGAAGCTTTCTTT	CASSQDRGTEAFF
once	TRBV9	TRBJ2-7	TRBD2	TGTGCCAGCAGCGGAGGACTAGCGGGAGTGGGCCACGAGCAGTACTTC	CASSGGLAGVGHEQYF
-	TRBV7-8	TRBJ1-3	-	TGTGCCAGCAGAACAGGATCTGGAAACACCATATATTTT	CASRTGSGNTIYF
-	TRBV19	TRBJ2-5	TRBD1	TGTGCCAGCAAGGTTCGGACAGGGCCTTGGGAGGCCCAGTACTTC	CASKVRTGPWEAQYF
medium-sized	TRBV6-4	TRBJ2-7	-	TGTGCCACCGCCCGGGAGCCGGGACAGAGCTACGAGCAGTACTTC	CATAREPGQSYEQYF
-	TRBV6-8	TRBJ2-6	TRBD1	TGTGCCAGCAGTTACTGGGGACAGGGAAGGGCTGGGGCCAACGTCCTGACTTTC	CASSYWGQGRAGANVLTF
-	TRBV2	TRBJ2-1	-	TGTGCCAGCTATAGTCTAGGACAGTCCTACAATGAGCAGTTCTTC	CASYSLGQSYNEQFF
-	TRBV5-5	TRBJ1-3	-	TGTGCCAGCAGCCGACAGGGAAACACCATATATTTT	CASSRQGNTIYF
-	TRBV19	TRBJ2-7	-	TGTGCCAGTAGTATCCGTTACGCCCCAATCGGCGAGTTAGGCTACGAGCAGTACTTC	CASSIRYAPIGELGYEQYF
-	TRBV9	TRBJ2-7	-	TGTGCCAGCAGCGAGGGACTTCTCTCCTACGAGCAGTACTTC	CASSEGLLSYEQYF
-	TRBV6-6	TRBJ2-7	-	TGTGCCAGCGGGTCATGGGGGAGTGAGCAGTACTTC	CASGSWGSEQYF
-	TRBV6-5	TRBJ2-3	-	TGTGCCACCAAGGGGACCTATAGCACAGATACGCAGTATTTT	CATKGTYSTDTQYF
-	TRBV5-6	TRBJ1-2	TRBD1	TGTGCCAGCAGCTTCCAGGACAGGGATTGGGGCTACACCTTC	CASSFQDRDWGYTF
few	TRBV6-6	TRBJ1-5	-	TGTGCCAGCAGTTTACAGGGATCCAGCAATCAGCCCCAGCATTTT	CASSLQGSSNQPQHF
-	TRBV25-1	TRBJ1-2	-	TGTGCCAGCAGTGAATTTAGGGATGGCTACACCTTC	CASSEFRDGYTF
-	TRBV4-1	TRBJ2-7	TRBD2	TGCGCCAGCAGCCATACACTAGCGGGAGGCTACGAGCAGTACTTC	CASSHTLAGGYEQYF
-	TRBV5-4	TRBJ1-5	TRBD1	TGTGCCAGCAGCTTGGACGGGACAGGGGGCCAGCCCCAGCATTTT	CASSLDGTGGQPQHF
-	TRBV11-2	TRBJ2-2	-	TGTGCCAGCCCAAGTGCACTAATGGGCGGGGGGGAGCTGTTTTTT	CASPSALMGGGELFF
few	TRBV5-1	TRBJ1-1	-	TGCGCCAGCAGCAGGGACGTGCGGAACACTGAAGCTTTCTTT	CASSRDVRNTEAFF
-	TRBV20-1	TRBJ1-1	-	TGCAGTGCTATTGTTAGCACTGAAGCTTTCTTT	CSAIVSTEAFF
-	TRBV7-2	TRBJ2-1	-	TGTGCCAGCAGCCCTCAAGCGGAGAACAATGAGCAGTTCTTC	CASSPQAENNEQFF
-	TRBV3-1/TRBV3-2	TRBJ1-2	-	TGTGCCAGCAGCCAAGATCTGGCAGGCGACTATGGCTACACCTTC	CASSQDLAGDYGYTF
-	TRBV28	TRBJ2-7	TRBD2	TGTGCCAGCACCCCAGGGGGGACTAGCGGGATAGTTTACGAGCAGTACTTC	CASTPGGTSGIVYEQYF
-	TRBV11-2	TRBJ2-5	-	TGTGCCAGCAGCTTAGGGCAAGAGACCCAGTACTTC	CASSLGQETQYF
-	TRBV7-9	TRBJ1-4	-	TGTGCCAGCAGCTCGATGGGGGCAGGGAATGAAAAACTGTTTTTT	CASSSMGAGNEKLFF
-	TRBV9	TRBJ1-3	-	TGTGCCAGCAGCGTAGGAGGGAGGGACACCATATATTTT	CASSVGGRDTIYF
-	TRBV27	TRBJ2-1	-	TGTGCCAGCAGCCCCGCGGTCGCAGGGAGGACCTACAATGAGCAGTTCTTC	CASSPAVAGRTYNEQFF
-	TRBV11-2	TRBJ2-3	TRBD2	TGTGCCAGCAGCTTAGTTTCGAGCGGGAGTTCTTATACGCAGTATTTT	CASSLVSSGSSYTQYF
-	TRBV6-5	TRBJ1-5	-	TGTGCCAGCAGGGGGGATAGCAATCAGCCCCAGCATTTT	CASRGDSNQPQHF
-	TRBV2	TRBJ1-2	-	TGTGCCAGCAGTGATCCAGGACAGATCACGCCTTATGGCTACACCTTC	CASSDPGQITPYGYTF
-	TRBV28	TRBJ2-3	-	TGTGCCAGCAGTTTGAACAGCGGCACAGATACGCAGTATTTT	CASSLNSGTDTQYF
-	TRBV5-6	TRBJ2-7	-	TGTGCCAGCAGCTCCATCGCCCCCCCCTACGAGCAGTACTTC	CASSSIAPPYEQYF
-	TRBV6-5	TRBJ2-1	-	TGTGCCAGCTCGTCTAGTATGGACTCCTACAATGAGCAGTTCTTC	CASSSSMDSYNEQFF
once	TRBV6-6	TRBJ2-7	-	TGTGCCAGCAAGGTTAGACTGGGAGAGGCCTACGAGCAGTACTTC	CASKVRLGEAYEQYF
-	TRBV4-2	TRBJ1-1	-	TGTGCCAGCAGCCAAGAGCGGTACACTGAAGCTTTCTTT	CASSQERYTEAFF
-	TRBV5-1	TRBJ2-3	TRBD1	TGCGCCAGCAGCTTACTTAGGGGACAGAGCACAGATACGCAGTATTTT	CASSLLRGQSTDTQYF
-	TRBV30	TRBJ2-2	-	TGTGCCTGGAGGGAGGGGGCTAGTGAATCCGGGGAGCTGTTTTTT	CAWREGASESGELFF
-	TRBV19	TRBJ1-1	-	TGTGCCAGTAGGACGACGAGGGTGAACACTGAAGCTTTCTTT	CASRTTRVNTEAFF